The entry below gives a single T cell receptor (beta chain) sequence along with its context. PCR primers comprised 60 Vbeta and 13 Jbeta primers. Authors' data handling: It was a later analysis that counted 83 million or so unique TCR beta chains, of which roughly 11 million were shared. The protocol was immunoSEQ multiplex PCR, while the TCRdb copy is restricted to in-frame clones and leaves out a portion. V, J and clone size derive from that table, while D and trimming were established from the DNA sequence. The table lists under 100,000 clones, 65% to 80% of them singletons. The source of the sample is a study of cytomegalovirus exposure and HLA in healthy donors. From germline, CDR1 is MNHEY and CDR2 SVGAGI. Trimming removed 1 base from V and 2 bases from J; junction bases left unmatched: 0. This CDR3 is 14 amino acids long.

Material for sequencing was PBMCs. The gene calls are TRBV6-5 and TRBJ2-7, with TRBD2 matching over 9 bases. The receptor's source is a human donor in good health. CDR3 nucleotide sequence: TGTGCCAGCAGTTACTTAGCGGGGGCCTACGAGCAGTACTTC. It codes for CASSYLAGAYEQYF.